This TCR beta chain emerged from a study of T cells in Graves' hyperthyroidism and ophthalmopathy. RNA transcripts served as the template for amplifying TCR beta CDR3 regions. An initial round of RT-PCR targeting the TCR CDR3 relied on the HTBI primer set. TCRdb used MiXCR to reprocess the multiplex PCR reads, holding one entry per CDR3 protein. This table holds over 250,000 distinct CDR3 sequences, 20% to 30% found once. Trimming took off 2 bases at V and 9 bases at J, with 10 bases between the two ends. The CDR3 consists of 12 residues. Sequencing was done on a sample of blood. The chain employs TRBV12-3 or TRBV12-4 and TRBJ1-1; D unclear. The TCR was taken from a man in his forties with Graves' hyperthyroidism that later progressed to Graves' ophthalmopathy. CDR3: CASSLLSAQAFF. CDR3 nucleotide sequence: TGTGCCAGCAGTTTATTATCTGCCCAAGCTTTCTTT.